The 29 T cell receptor beta chains reported below all come from one sample, sequenced in a study of CD8+ T cells in alopecia areata. Treatment: oral pan-JAK inhibitor, 5-10 mg twice daily. Extracted from the samples, RNA was reverse transcribed into cDNA to serve as the sequencing template. This table comes from immunoSEQ multiplex PCR, and its TCRdb copy is limited to in-frame clones, with some not included. Here the sample spans 200,000 or so clones, roughly 44% being singletons. The sample consisted of CD4+ T cells sorted from blood, taken at approximately week 39, from a patient treated with tofacitinib. The source is a human donor with alopecia areata.

The CDR3 is CASSLSGRANYGYTF. The CDR3 region has the DNA TGCGCCAGCAGCTTGTCCGGCAGAGCTAACTATGGCTACACCTTC. V gene TRBV5-1 combines with J gene TRBJ1-2; D unclear. Germline V gives CDR1 SGHRS, CDR2 YFSETQ. The V gene lost 1 base and the J gene lost 0 bases, with 10 bases spanning the gap. The CDR3 contains 15 residues. Full variable domain (outside the CDR3, taken from reference TRBV5-1 and TRBJ1-2): KAGVTQTPRYLIKTRGQQVTLSCSPISGHRSVSWYQQTPGQGLQFLFEYFSETQRNKGNFPGRFSGRQFSNSRSEMNVSTLELGDSALYLCASSLSGRANYGYTFGSGTRLTVV.

The rearrangement links TRBV25-1 to TRBJ2-3, with D unclear. The V gene's germline CDR1 is MGHDK and CDR2 SYGVNS. The CDR3 is 12 amino acids. The ends were cut back, 4 bases at V and 5 bases at J, with 7 bases in the middle. This chain's CDR3 is CASSVSRDTQYF. CDR3 bases: TGTGCCAGCAGTGTCTCGAGAGATACGCAGTATTTT.

Only a few counts were recorded for this clone. The chain recombines TRBV29-1 with TRBJ2-7, with D possibly being TRBD1 (5 bases). Germline V gene lookup returns CDR1 SQVTM and CDR2 ANQGSEA. The CDR3 consists of 13 residues. Trimming took 2 bases from V and 3 from J, leaving 11 bases between them. CDR3 loop: CSVEYAGIYEQYF. The CDR3 nucleotides are TGCAGCGTTGAATATGCAGGGATCTACGAGCAGTACTTC.

In this sample, this clone turned up once. The rearrangement uses TRBV29-1 and TRBJ1-3, with TRBD1 as a possible D gene (5 bases). Germline V CDR1 and CDR2: SQVTM, ANQGSEA. V lost 0 bases and J 4 bases, leaving 10 bases between the germline ends. The CDR3 totals 14 residues. The CDR3 DNA is TGCAGCGTTGAAGATGGGGGGAGAGGAAACACCATATATTTT. Translated: CSVEDGGRGNTIYF. Filled out from reference TRBV29-1 and TRBJ1-3, the complete variable domain reads SAVISQKPSRDICQRGTSLTIQCQVDSQVTMMFWYRQQPGQSLTLIATANQGSEATYESGFVIDKFPISRPNLTFSTLTVSNMSPEDSSIYLCSVEDGGRGNTIYFGEGSWLTVV.

The rearrangement links TRBV5-1 to TRBJ2-3, with D possibly being TRBD2 (6 bases). The germline V and J ends were trimmed by 4 bases and 2 bases, with 11 bases remaining between them. This CDR3 comprises 14 residues. Germline V CDR1 and CDR2: SGHRS, YFSETQ. The CDR3: CASSPGLLTDTQYF. The CDR3 DNA sequence: TGCGCCAGCAGCCCGGGACTCCTCACAGATACGCAGTATTTT. The full variable domain, in which reference TRBV5-1 and TRBJ2-3 provide the parts outside the CDR3, is KAGVTQTPRYLIKTRGQQVTLSCSPISGHRSVSWYQQTPGQGLQFLFEYFSETQRNKGNFPGRFSGRQFSNSRSEMNVSTLELGDSALYLCASSPGLLTDTQYFGPGTRLTVL.

This rearrangement joins TRBV5-1 to TRBJ2-5, with D perhaps matching TRBD1 (6 bases). Germline CDR1 reads SGHRS; CDR2 reads YFSETQ. There are 15 residues in the CDR3. With 3 bases removed from V and 1 base from J, the gap between germline ends came to 13 bases. This chain's CDR3 is CASSSLRDTQETQYF. In nucleotides, the CDR3 is TGCGCCAGCAGCTCACTCCGGGACACCCAAGAGACCCAGTACTTC. Drawing the rest from reference TRBV5-1 and TRBJ2-5, the complete variable domain is KAGVTQTPRYLIKTRGQQVTLSCSPISGHRSVSWYQQTPGQGLQFLFEYFSETQRNKGNFPGRFSGRQFSNSRSEMNVSTLELGDSALYLCASSSLRDTQETQYFGPGTRLLVL.

The gene calls are TRBV11-3 and TRBJ2-3; the match to TRBD2 covers 8 bases. The CDR3 spans 16 residues. V lost 1 base, J lost 1 base, and 4 bases stayed unmatched. CDR1 and CDR2 from the germline V gene are SGHNT and YENEEA. As DNA, the CDR3 is TGTGCCAGCAGCTTAGGCAGCGGGAGTCGCACAGATACGCAGTATTTT. Amino acid sequence: CASSLGSGSRTDTQYF. Full variable domain (rest looked up from reference TRBV11-3 and TRBJ2-3): EAGVVQSPRYKIIEKKQPVAFWCNPISGHNTLYWYLQNLGQGPELLIRYENEEAVDDSQLPKDRFSAERLKGVDSTLKIQPAELGDSAVYLCASSLGSGSRTDTQYFGPGTRLTVL.

In this sample, this clone turned up a few times. The chain uses TRBV19 and TRBJ2-2, with no clear D. Trimming cost V 1 base and J 3 bases, with 3 bases left between them. The CDR3 has 13 residues. Germline V lookup: CDR1 LNHDA, CDR2 SQIVND (reference sequence). The CDR3 coding sequence is TGTGCCAGTAGTATAGCGGACACCGGGGAGCTGTTTTTT. This gives the protein CASSIADTGELFF.

This chain links TRBV27 with TRBJ2-7, with 9 bases lining up with TRBD2. In germline, CDR1 is MNHEY, CDR2 SMNVEV (reference sequence). CDR3 length: 17 amino acids. With V trimmed by 8 bases and J by 1 base, 15 bases remained unmatched. The CDR3 region has the DNA TGTGCCAGCGCTCACGGTAGTAGCGGGAGCCAGTCCTACGAGCAGTACTTC. It is translated as CASAHGSSGSQSYEQYF.

The J gene is TRBJ2-5, the V gene TRBV23-1; TRBD2 is a possible D gene (5 bases). TRBV23-1 is classed as an ORF, of uncertain function. V shed 0 bases and J shed 5 bases, with 16 bases lying between them. The CDR3 covers 16 residues. For the CDR3, the DNA is TGCGCCAGCAGTCAATCAGGAGGTTTTAGATCGGAGACCCAGTACTTC. It specifies CASSQSGGFRSETQYF.

This clone was detected only a few times. The chain combines TRBV5-1 with TRBJ1-1, with 9 bases fitting TRBD1. This CDR3 spans 15 amino acids. J lost 7 bases, V lost 3 bases, and 10 bases had no gene match. Germline CDR1 SGHRS, CDR2 YFSETQ. The CDR3 here is CASSSTTGGIGEAFF. The CDR3, as DNA: TGCGCCAGCAGCTCGACCACAGGGGGCATTGGTGAAGCTTTCTTT.

This rearrangement joins TRBV7-6 to TRBJ2-7; 15 bases line up with TRBD2. CDR1 is SGHVS and CDR2 is FNYEAQ in the germline V gene. This CDR3 is 18 amino acids long. Trimming took 3 bases from V and 1 from J; bases not matched to a gene: 7. Written as DNA, the CDR3 is TGTGCCAGCAGCTTGGGGACTAGCGGGAGGCAAATATCCTACGAGCAGTACTTC. As protein: CASSLGTSGRQISYEQYF.

The J gene is TRBJ2-3, the V gene TRBV20-1; perhaps TRBD2 as D (5 bases). CDR3 length: 11 residues. Per germline, CDR1 DFQATT and CDR2 SNEGSKA (reference sequence). Trimming stripped 5 bases from V and 6 bases from J, with 9 bases between. CDR3 nucleotides: TGCAGTGCTGATAGGAGGGATACGCAGTATTTT. Protein product: CSADRRDTQYF.

This clone was seen a handful of times. This chain connects TRBV29-1 to TRBJ2-3, with D unclear. This CDR3 has 11 amino acids. Trimming took off 3 bases at V and 5 bases at J, with 6 bases between the two ends. The germline gives CDR1 SQVTM, CDR2 ANQGSEA. The DNA of the CDR3 is TGCAGCGTTGAGCCAGGAGATACGCAGTATTTT. Its protein product is CSVEPGDTQYF.

This clone was counted between two and nine times. J is TRBJ2-5 and V is TRBV7-9, with TRBD2 matching over 7 bases. This CDR3 comprises 16 residues. Looked up from germline, CDR1 is SEHNR and CDR2 is FQNEAQ (reference sequence). The ends lost 4 bases at V and 5 bases at J; junction bases unmatched: 13. In DNA form, the CDR3 reads TGTGCCAGCAGCTCCCAAAACCAGGGAGGGAGGGAGACCCAGTACTTC. It encodes CASSSQNQGGRETQYF.

The chain links TRBV27 to TRBJ2-7; D is uncertain. The CDR3 is 15 amino acids. Trimming stripped 2 bases from V and 3 bases from J, with 14 bases between. Germline V CDR1 and CDR2: MNHEY, SMNVEV (reference sequence). The CDR3 nucleotides read TGTGCCAGCAGTTTAGAGAGTGTTGGGTTCTACGAGCAGTACTTC. This sequence encodes CASSLESVGFYEQYF.

The genes are TRBV29-1 and TRBJ1-2, with D unresolved. CDR3 length: 12 residues. The germline V gene has CDR1 SQVTM and CDR2 ANQGSEA. Trimming removed 7 bases at V and 3 bases at J, with 12 bases between. CDR3 in amino acids: CSAKTPYYGYTF. The CDR3 nucleotides are TGCAGCGCCAAGACACCTTACTATGGCTACACCTTC.

The V call is TRBV30, the J call TRBJ2-5, with D uncertain. The end of the DNA aligns better with TRBJ2-7, so the J call may be wrong. The V gene's germline CDR1 is GTSNPN and CDR2 SVGIG (reference sequence). This CDR3 spans 13 amino acids. CDR3 sequence reads: CAWSMGLEYEQYF. CDR3 nucleotides: TGTGCCTGGAGTATGGGATTAGAGTACGAGCAGTACTTC.

V and J are TRBV30 and TRBJ2-5, with a tentative D call TRBD2 (5 bases). There are 12 residues in the CDR3. The V gene lost 3 bases and the J gene lost 7 bases, with 12 bases spanning the gap. Germline assignment: CDR1 GTSNPN and CDR2 SVGIG (reference sequence). This chain's CDR3 is CAWSAGRGTQYF. CDR3 coding DNA: TGTGCCTGGAGCGCTGGTCGGGGGACCCAGTACTTC.

This clone was observed a handful of times. The chain links TRBV6-5 to TRBJ2-5; the match to TRBD2 covers 9 bases. The V segment lost 0 bases and the J segment 5 bases; nucleotides outside the gene matches: 4. This CDR3 has 15 amino acids. The germline CDR1 and CDR2 sequences are MNHEY and SVGAGI. The CDR3 DNA follows: TGTGCCAGCAGTTACTCGACTAGCGGTGGGGAGACCCAGTACTTC. Translation: CASSYSTSGGETQYF.

The gene calls are TRBV20-1 and TRBJ2-7; unclear D gene. Germline CDR1 and CDR2: DFQATT and SNEGSKA (reference sequence). The V and J ends lost 6 bases and 5 bases respectively, with 11 bases between them. The CDR3 runs to 11 residues. The CDR3 DNA reads as TGCAGTGCCCGATTCCTTAACGAGCAGTACTTC. This gives the protein CSARFLNEQYF.

The rearrangement joins TRBV28 to TRBJ1-2; D ambiguous. The V end was cut by 1 base, the J end by 4 bases, with 13 bases between. The CDR3 consists of 15 residues. Germline lookup yields CDR1 MDHEN and CDR2 SYDVKM. CDR3 loop: CASSLSHTGFYGYTF. The CDR3 bases are TGTGCCAGCAGTTTATCTCACACGGGATTCTATGGCTACACCTTC.

Only a few counts were recorded for this clone. This rearrangement joins TRBV30 to TRBJ2-4, with 10 nucleotides matching TRBD2. Germline CDR1 is GTSNPN and CDR2 is SVGIG (reference sequence). This CDR3 comprises 16 residues. V trimming: 3 bases; J trimming: 0 bases; junction bases outside the gene matches: 5. The CDR3: CAWRLAGTLAKNIQYF. CDR3 coding DNA: TGTGCCTGGAGACTAGCGGGAACCTTAGCCAAAAACATTCAGTACTTC.

This clone turned up a few times. The V gene is TRBV5-1, the J gene TRBJ2-3; no reliable D call. The CDR3 consists of 16 residues. V was cut by 0 bases and J by 5 bases, with 16 bases left in between. Germline CDR1 is SGHRS and CDR2 is YFSETQ. CDR3 in amino acids: CASSLVASPKGDTQYF. CDR3 DNA: TGCGCCAGCAGCTTGGTGGCTTCACCCAAAGGAGATACGCAGTATTTT. The full variable domain, rest sourced from reference TRBV5-1 and TRBJ2-3, is KAGVTQTPRYLIKTRGQQVTLSCSPISGHRSVSWYQQTPGQGLQFLFEYFSETQRNKGNFPGRFSGRQFSNSRSEMNVSTLELGDSALYLCASSLVASPKGDTQYFGPGTRLTVL.

This rearrangement joins TRBV7-9 to TRBJ2-7, with 7 bases matching TRBD2. Trimming at V came to 4 bases and at J to 6 bases, leaving 12 bases not matched to a gene. CDR3 length equals 15 residues. Germline V gene sequence: CDR1 SEHNR, CDR2 FQNEAQ (reference sequence). CDR3 region: CASSSPGEGGREQYF. The CDR3 nucleotides read TGTGCCAGCAGCTCCCCTGGGGAGGGAGGGCGCGAGCAGTACTTC.

J is TRBJ2-2 and V is TRBV7-2; D may be TRBD1 (6 bases). V shed 5 bases and J shed 8 bases, with 15 bases lying between them. The germline V gene encodes CDR1 SGHTA and CDR2 FQGNSA. The CDR3 length is 14 residues. CDR3 sequence reads: CASSPRQVLGELFF. The CDR3 DNA is TGTGCCAGCAGCCCTCGACAGGTCCTGGGGGAGCTGTTTTTT.

This clone has just a few counts. The V gene is TRBV12-5, the J gene TRBJ1-5; D is uncertain. Germline CDR1 and CDR2: LGHNT and FRNRAP. CDR3 length: 14 residues. V shed 2 bases and J shed 6 bases, with 11 bases lying between them. In DNA form, the CDR3 reads TGTGCTAGTGGTTTGAACCAGCCTACTCAGCCCCAGCATTTT. Protein product: CASGLNQPTQPQHF.

V usage is TRBV6-1 and J usage is TRBJ2-7; perhaps D is TRBD1 or TRBD2 (5 bases each). V was pared by 6 bases and J by 2 bases, with 11 bases between. The CDR3 spans 13 residues. Germline-derived CDR1 and CDR2 are MNHNS and SASEGT. The DNA for the CDR3 is TGTGCCAGCAGGGGGACCATGGCCTACGAGCAGTACTTC. This sequence encodes CASRGTMAYEQYF.

This clone appeared a few times. The chain employs TRBV2 and TRBJ2-6; perhaps TRBD2 as D (6 bases). Trimming removed 4 bases from V and 4 bases from J, with 11 bases in between. The germline gives CDR1 SNHLY, CDR2 FYNNEI. The CDR3 extends over 15 amino acids. The DNA for the CDR3 is TGTGCCAGCAGTGGGAGGGGATCCGGGGCCAACGTCCTGACTTTC. This encodes CASSGRGSGANVLTF. Combining the CDR3 with reference TRBV2 and TRBJ2-6 gives the whole variable domain EPEVTQTPSHQVTQMGQEVILRCVPISNHLYFYWYRQILGQKVEFLVSFYNNEISEKSEIFDDQFSVERPDGSNFTLKIRSTKLEDSAMYFCASSGRGSGANVLTFGAGSRLTVL.